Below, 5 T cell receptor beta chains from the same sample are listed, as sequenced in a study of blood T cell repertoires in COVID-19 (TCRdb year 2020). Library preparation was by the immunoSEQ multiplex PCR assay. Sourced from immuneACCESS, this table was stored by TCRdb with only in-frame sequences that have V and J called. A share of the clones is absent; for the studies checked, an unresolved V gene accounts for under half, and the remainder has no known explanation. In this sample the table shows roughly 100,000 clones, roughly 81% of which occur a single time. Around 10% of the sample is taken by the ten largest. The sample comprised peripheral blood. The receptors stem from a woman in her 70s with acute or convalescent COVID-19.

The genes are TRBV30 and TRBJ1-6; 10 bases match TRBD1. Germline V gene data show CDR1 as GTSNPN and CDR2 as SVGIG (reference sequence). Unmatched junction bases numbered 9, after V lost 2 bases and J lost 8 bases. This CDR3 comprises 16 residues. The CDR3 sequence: CAWSYRGTGVYSPLHF. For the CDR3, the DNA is TGTGCCTGGAGTTACAGGGGGACAGGGGTGTATTCACCCCTCCACTTT.

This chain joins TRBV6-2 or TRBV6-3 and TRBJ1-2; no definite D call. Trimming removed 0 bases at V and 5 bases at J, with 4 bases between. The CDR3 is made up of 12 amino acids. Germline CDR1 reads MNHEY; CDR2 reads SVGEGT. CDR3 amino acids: CASSYSSYGYTF. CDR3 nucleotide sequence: TGTGCCAGCAGTTACTCTTCTTATGGCTACACCTTC.

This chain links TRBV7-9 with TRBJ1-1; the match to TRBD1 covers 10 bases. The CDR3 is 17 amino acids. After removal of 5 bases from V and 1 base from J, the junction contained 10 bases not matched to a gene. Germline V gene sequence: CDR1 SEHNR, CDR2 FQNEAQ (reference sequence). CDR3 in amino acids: CASSKWQGTGENTEAFF. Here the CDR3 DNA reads TGTGCCAGCAGCAAATGGCAGGGGACAGGGGAGAACACTGAAGCTTTCTTT.

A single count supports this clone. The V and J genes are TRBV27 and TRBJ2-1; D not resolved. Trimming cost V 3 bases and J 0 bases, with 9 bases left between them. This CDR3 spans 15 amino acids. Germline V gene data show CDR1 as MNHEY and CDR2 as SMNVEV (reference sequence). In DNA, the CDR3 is TGTGCCAGCAGTTTGCTACCGAGCTCCTACAATGAGCAGTTCTTC. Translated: CASSLLPSSYNEQFF.

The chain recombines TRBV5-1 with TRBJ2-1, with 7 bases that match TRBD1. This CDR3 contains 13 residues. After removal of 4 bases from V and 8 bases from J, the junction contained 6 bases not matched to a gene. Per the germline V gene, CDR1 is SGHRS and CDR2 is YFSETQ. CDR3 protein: CASSTNRGHEQFF. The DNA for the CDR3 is TGCGCCAGCAGCACAAACAGGGGCCATGAGCAGTTCTTC.